What follows are 13 T cell receptor beta chains derived from one specimen sequenced in a study of cytomegalovirus exposure and HLA in healthy donors. The PCR was carried out with 60 Vbeta primers and 13 Jbeta primers. The table came from immunoSEQ multiplex PCR; TCRdb's copy has only in-frame clones and leaves some out. Among about 110,000 clones, around 77% were seen once, and the ten largest hold 4.2%. Specimen: PBMCs. Receptors were obtained from a male donor in good health and CMV-seronegative.

This clone was seen a few times. The chain links TRBV7-6 to TRBJ2-1; possible D gene TRBD2, 5 bases. The ends were cut back, 3 bases at V and 9 bases at J, with 6 bases in the middle. CDR1 and CDR2 (germline): SGHVS, FNYEAQ. This CDR3 has 11 residues. Here the CDR3 reads CASSFGVEQFF. CDR3 nucleotides: TGTGCCAGCAGCTTCGGGGTTGAGCAGTTCTTC.

The chain has TRBV6-5 and TRBJ2-7; 13 bases are shared with TRBD2. The germline V gene encodes CDR1 MNHEY and CDR2 SVGAGI. With V trimmed by 5 bases and J by 3 bases, 4 bases remained unmatched. The CDR3 is made up of 15 amino acids. For the CDR3, the DNA is TGTGCCAGCAGTCCATGGACTAGCGGGAGCTACGAGCAGTACTTC. Protein: CASSPWTSGSYEQYF.

J is TRBJ2-1 and V is TRBV27; TRBD2 matches at 10 bases. The trim removed 5 bases at V and 8 bases at J, leaving 6 bases unmatched. The CDR3 consists of 14 residues. In germline, CDR1 is MNHEY, CDR2 SMNVEV (reference sequence). Here the CDR3 reads CASSSGRALDEQFF. The CDR3 DNA follows: TGTGCCAGCAGTAGCGGGAGGGCCCTCGATGAGCAGTTCTTC.

This rearrangement joins TRBV14 to TRBJ2-3, with 11 bases matching TRBD2. V gave up 4 bases and J gave up 2 bases; unmatched junction bases: 5. This CDR3 has 16 amino acids. CDR1 is SGHDN and CDR2 is FVKESK in the germline V gene. The CDR3 here is CASSRLAGFNTDTQYF. CDR3 coding DNA: TGTGCCAGCAGCCGACTAGCGGGGTTTAACACAGATACGCAGTATTTT. The full variable domain, with the rest looked up from reference TRBV14 and TRBJ2-3, is EAGVTQFPSHSVIEKGQTVTLRCDPISGHDNLYWYRRVMGKEIKFLLHFVKESKQDESGMPNNRFLAERTGGTYSTLKVQPAELEDSGVYFCASSRLAGFNTDTQYFGPGTRLTVL.

This rearrangement joins TRBV18 to TRBJ2-3; D possibly corresponds to TRBD2 (6 bases). The CDR3 has 15 amino acids. CDR1 and CDR2 (germline): KGHSH, LQKENI. Trimming shortened V by 2 bases and J by 1 base, and 10 bases separated the two germline ends. The CDR3 reads CASSPGERGTDTQYF. CDR3 nucleotides: TGTGCCAGCTCACCAGGCGAGCGGGGCACAGATACGCAGTATTTT.

V and J are TRBV29-1 and TRBJ2-2, with 7 nucleotides matching TRBD2. CDR1 is SQVTM and CDR2 is ANQGSEA in the germline V gene. V lost 5 bases and J lost 1; bases outside the gene matches: 4. The CDR3 spans 14 residues. The CDR3: CSVRPGGNTGELFF. The CDR3 DNA sequence: TGCAGCGTTAGGCCGGGAGGGAACACCGGGGAGCTGTTTTTT.

The V gene is TRBV28, the J gene TRBJ2-7; D perhaps matches TRBD2 (6 bases). This CDR3 has 12 amino acids. Looked up from germline, CDR1 is MDHEN and CDR2 is SYDVKM. V was shortened by 5 bases and J by 6 bases, with 11 bases between the two germline ends. In DNA form, the CDR3 reads TGTGCCAGCAGTCCCCGGAGGGCCGAGCAGTACTTC. Its protein is CASSPRRAEQYF.

V usage is TRBV19 and J usage is TRBJ1-1; 12 positions agree with TRBD1. V shed 5 bases and J 4 bases; nucleotides not matched to a gene: 14. Germline CDR1 is LNHDA and CDR2 is SQIVND (reference sequence). This CDR3 comprises 18 residues. The DNA for the CDR3 is TGTGCCAGTAGTTTCTCCCGGGACAGGGGGCGACGTGGCACTGAAGCTTTCTTT. This codes for CASSFSRDRGRRGTEAFF.

This rearrangement joins TRBV2 to TRBJ2-2, with 9 positions matching TRBD2. Per the germline V gene, CDR1 is SNHLY and CDR2 is FYNNEI. The CDR3 runs to 18 residues. The V gene end was trimmed by 3 bases and the J gene end by 5 bases; junction bases not matched to a gene: 13. The CDR3 sequence is CASSEGISGSFATGELFF. DNA for the CDR3: TGTGCCAGCAGTGAGGGTATTAGCGGGAGTTTTGCTACCGGGGAGCTGTTTTTT.

The J gene is TRBJ2-4, the V gene TRBV30, with 11 bases identical to TRBD2. V trimming: 4 bases; J trimming: 7 bases; junction bases outside the gene matches: 3. CDR1 is GTSNPN and CDR2 is SVGIG in the germline V gene (reference sequence). CDR3 size: 13 residues. Written as DNA, the CDR3 is TGTGCCTGGATTAGCGGGAGGGGGAACATTCAGTACTTC. Amino acids: CAWISGRGNIQYF.

The chain links TRBV10-1 to TRBJ2-5; D is unresolved. The CDR3 runs to 13 residues. Trimming took 6 bases from V and 5 from J, leaving 13 bases between them. The germline V gene has CDR1 WNHNN and CDR2 SYGVQD (reference sequence). The CDR3: CASSSSAAETQYF. The CDR3 nucleotides read TGCGCCAGCAGCTCCAGCGCAGCCGAGACCCAGTACTTC.

The chain has TRBV5-1 and TRBJ2-5; D possibly corresponds to TRBD2 (6 bases). With the DNA end fitting TRBJ2-7 better, the J assignment may be wrong. The germline V gene encodes CDR1 SGHRS and CDR2 YFSETQ. CDR3 length: 14 residues. The CDR3 sequence is CASSFSSESYEQYF. The DNA for the CDR3 is TGCGCCAGCAGCTTCTCTAGCGAATCCTACGAGCAGTACTTC.

The J gene is TRBJ1-5, the V gene TRBV28; unclear D gene. CDR1 and CDR2 from the germline V gene are MDHEN and SYDVKM. The CDR3 length is 12 residues. V was pared by 3 bases and J by 6 bases, with 6 bases between. The CDR3 DNA follows: TGTGCCAGCAGTTTCAACGGTCAGCCCCAGCATTTT. It encodes CASSFNGQPQHF.